This T cell receptor beta chain came from a study of blood T cell repertoires in COVID-19. TCRdb keeps only in-frame clones here, not all; method: immunoSEQ multiplex PCR. The data show 200,000 to 250,000 clones, with 82% seen just once and under 8.5% held by the top ten. This clone was observed once. CDR3 length: 15 amino acids. The J segment lost 1 base and the V segment lost 4 bases, leaving 3 bases of the junction unmatched. Germline assignment: CDR1 LNHDA and CDR2 SQIVND (reference sequence). The receptor was derived from a woman older than 75 with COVID-19, enrolled during active disease. The sample comprised peripheral blood. The rearrangement joins TRBV19 to TRBJ1-2, with 10 positions matching TRBD1. This CDR3 reads CASSTRTGGNYGYTF. CDR3 coding DNA: TGTGCCAGTAGTACCCGGACAGGGGGTAACTATGGCTACACCTTC.